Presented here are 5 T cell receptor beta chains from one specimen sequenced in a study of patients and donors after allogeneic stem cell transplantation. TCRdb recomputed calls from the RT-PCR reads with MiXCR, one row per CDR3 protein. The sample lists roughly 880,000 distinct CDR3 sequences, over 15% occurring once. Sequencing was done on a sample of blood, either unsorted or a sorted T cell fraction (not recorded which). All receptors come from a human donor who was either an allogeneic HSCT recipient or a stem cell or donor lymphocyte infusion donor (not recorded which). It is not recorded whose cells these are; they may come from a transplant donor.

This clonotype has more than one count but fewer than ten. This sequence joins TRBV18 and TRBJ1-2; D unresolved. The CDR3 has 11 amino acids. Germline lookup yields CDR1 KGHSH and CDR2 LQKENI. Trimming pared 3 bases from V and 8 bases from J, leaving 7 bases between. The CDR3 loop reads CASSPDEGYTF. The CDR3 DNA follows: TGTGCCAGCTCACCGGATGAAGGCTACACCTTC.

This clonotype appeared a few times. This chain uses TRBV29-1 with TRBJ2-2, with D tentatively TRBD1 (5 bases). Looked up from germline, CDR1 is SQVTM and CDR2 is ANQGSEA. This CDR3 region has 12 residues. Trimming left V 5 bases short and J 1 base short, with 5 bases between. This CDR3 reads CSVTGNTGELFF. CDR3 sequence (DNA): TGCAGCGTTACAGGGAACACCGGGGAGCTGTTTTTT.

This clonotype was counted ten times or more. CDR3 amino acids: CASSGGDLNTEAFF. In nucleotides, the CDR3 is TGCGCCAGCAGCGGAGGAGATTTGAACACTGAAGCTTTCTTT. The rearrangement links TRBV5-1 to TRBJ1-1; D unresolved. In germline, CDR1 is SGHRS, CDR2 YFSETQ. V lost 4 bases and J 0 bases, leaving 10 bases between the germline ends. The length of the CDR3 is 14 residues. Looking up the rest from reference TRBV5-1 and TRBJ1-1 gives the full variable domain: KAGVTQTPRYLIKTRGQQVTLSCSPISGHRSVSWYQQTPGQGLQFLFEYFSETQRNKGNFPGRFSGRQFSNSRSEMNVSTLELGDSALYLCASSGGDLNTEAFFGQGTRLTVV.

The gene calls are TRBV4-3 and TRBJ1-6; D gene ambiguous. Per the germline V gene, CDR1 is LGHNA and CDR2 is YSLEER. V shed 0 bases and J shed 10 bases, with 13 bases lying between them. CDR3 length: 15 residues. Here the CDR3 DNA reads TGCGCCAGCAGCCAAGAAGGGTCAAAGACCTCACCCCTCCACTTT. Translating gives CASSQEGSKTSPLHF.

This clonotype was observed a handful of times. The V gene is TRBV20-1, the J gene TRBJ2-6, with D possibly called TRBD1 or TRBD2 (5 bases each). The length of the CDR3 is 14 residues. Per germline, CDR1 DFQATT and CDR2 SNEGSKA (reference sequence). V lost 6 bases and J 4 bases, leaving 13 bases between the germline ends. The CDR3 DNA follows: TGCAGTGCACAGTGGGGGACCGGGGCCAACGTCCTGACTTTC. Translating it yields CSAQWGTGANVLTF.